The next 30 T cell receptor beta chains were all read from a single sample in a study of shared clonotypes between healthy human individuals. Sequenced by immunoSEQ multiplex PCR; TCRdb stores in-frame clones only, minus some. The top ten hold 0.3% to 0.45% of the sample, which has 2 million to 2.5 million clones, around 90% seen once. The sample taken for sequencing was naive CD4+ T cells from PBMCs. As for subset: CD45RA+ positively selected. Every receptor here comes from a man aged 18 to 30 in good health. Some clones in this sample may be carry-over from other donors' samples.

Concerning this clone itself: The same CDR3 can be traced to other DNA sequences in this sample. This chain connects TRBV4-1 to TRBJ2-7, with 9 bases identical to TRBD2. Germline V gene sequence: CDR1 MGHRA, CDR2 YSYEKL. This CDR3 comprises 16 residues. The V and J ends lost 0 bases and 4 bases, in that order; junction bases with no gene match: 7. The CDR3 DNA is TGCGCCAGCAGCCAAGATTTACTAGCGGGTGGTTACGAGCAGTACTTC. Translated: CASSQDLLAGGYEQYF.

J is TRBJ2-1 and V is TRBV5-1; D possibly matches TRBD1 or TRBD2 (5 bases each). The germline V gene encodes CDR1 SGHRS and CDR2 YFSETQ. The V end was cut by 3 bases, the J end by 1 base, with 14 bases between. The CDR3 has 16 amino acids. CDR3: CASSYLRDGSYNEQFF. The CDR3 nucleotides read TGCGCCAGCAGCTACTTACGGGACGGTTCCTACAATGAGCAGTTCTTC.

Details on this clone: Different DNA sequences within this sample yield the same CDR3. The chain recombines TRBV5-4 with TRBJ1-1; the D gene is possibly TRBD1 (6 bases). The CDR3 runs to 14 residues. Germline V gene lookup returns CDR1 SGHNT and CDR2 YYREEE (reference sequence). V dropped 2 bases and J dropped 1 base, with 9 bases sitting between them. CDR3 sequence (DNA): TGTGCCAGCAGCTTAGGAGGGGGGAACACTGAAGCTTTCTTT. Its protein is CASSLGGGNTEAFF.

This clone was found once. The gene calls are TRBV5-4 and TRBJ2-7; 8 positions match TRBD2. After removal of 2 bases from V and 7 bases from J, the junction contained 11 bases not matched to a gene. The germline gives CDR1 SGHNT, CDR2 YYREEE (reference sequence). The CDR3 is 15 amino acids. CDR3 residues: CASSFGGSGGREQYF. The CDR3 nucleotides read TGTGCCAGCAGCTTCGGAGGCTCGGGCGGGAGGGAGCAGTACTTC.

The gene calls are TRBV6-1 and TRBJ2-2; a weak D match, TRBD2 (5 bases). The CDR3 runs 15 residues. The germline CDR1 and CDR2 sequences are MNHNS and SASEGT. Trimming cost V 0 bases and J 5 bases, with 10 bases left between them. The CDR3 nucleotides read TGTGCCAGCAGTGAAGCTATCGGCGGGACCGGGGAGCTGTTTTTT. This translates into CASSEAIGGTGELFF.

The chain is built from TRBV7-8 and TRBJ2-7, with D perhaps TRBD1 (7 bases). V shed 0 bases and J shed 4 bases, with 10 bases lying between them. Germline-derived CDR1 and CDR2 are SGHVS and FQNEAQ. The CDR3 loop spans 14 amino acids. The CDR3 region is CASSLAEGAYEQYF. The CDR3 coding sequence is TGTGCCAGCAGCTTAGCGGAGGGGGCATACGAGCAGTACTTC.

The chain recombines TRBV27 with TRBJ2-7; no definite D call. V lost 4 bases, J lost 6 bases, and 13 bases lay in between. Germline CDR1 reads MNHEY; CDR2 reads SMNVEV (reference sequence). CDR3 length: 13 residues. CDR3 in DNA: TGTGCCAGCAGTTCTACCAGCCTGAGCGAGCAGTACTTC. This gives the protein CASSSTSLSEQYF.

The V and J genes are TRBV6-1 and TRBJ2-3; no clear D. The germline V gene has CDR1 MNHNS and CDR2 SASEGT. The germline V and J ends were trimmed by 4 bases and 6 bases, with 5 bases remaining between them. CDR3 length equals 11 residues. This chain's CDR3 is CASSALDTQYF. CDR3 sequence (DNA): TGTGCCAGCAGTGCCCTGGATACGCAGTATTTT.

The gene calls are TRBV9 and TRBJ2-7, with D unclear. Trimming cost V 4 bases and J 2 bases, with 19 bases left between them. The CDR3 totals 16 residues. Germline V gene lookup returns CDR1 SGDLS and CDR2 YYNGEE. CDR3 sequence reads: CASSPLVGSPAYEQYF. CDR3 DNA sequence: TGTGCCAGCAGCCCGTTGGTGGGATCTCCTGCCTACGAGCAGTACTTC.

This chain links TRBV6-1 with TRBJ2-5; D gene unclear. This CDR3 is 13 amino acids long. Germline CDR1 and CDR2: MNHNS and SASEGT. V lost 4 bases and J lost 1, with 7 bases in between. This CDR3 is CASSVRTQETQYF. The CDR3 DNA reads TGTGCCAGCAGTGTACGGACCCAAGAGACCCAGTACTTC.

Remarks on this clone: Additional DNA sequences in this sample encode the identical CDR3. The V gene is TRBV5-6, the J gene TRBJ2-5; D gene unclear. With 4 bases removed from V and 5 bases from J, the gap between germline ends came to 9 bases. The CDR3 sequence is 12 residues long. Germline values: CDR1 SGHDT, CDR2 YYEEEE. The CDR3 DNA is TGTGCCAGCAGCCTCGTGCAGGAGACCCAGTACTTC. Translated, it gives CASSLVQETQYF.

The gene calls are TRBV6-1 and TRBJ2-7; a weak D match, TRBD2 (5 bases). Germline lookup yields CDR1 MNHNS and CDR2 SASEGT. The CDR3 runs 15 residues. Trimming stripped 5 bases from V and 1 base from J, with 15 bases between. This chain's CDR3 is CASSSGVALSYEQYF. CDR3 DNA: TGTGCCAGCAGTTCTGGGGTAGCGTTATCCTACGAGCAGTACTTC.

Notes on this clone: Different DNA sequences within this sample yield the same CDR3. This chain's CDR3 is CASSLAGANTGELFF. The CDR3 DNA reads TGCGCCAGCAGCTTGGCCGGAGCAAACACCGGGGAGCTGTTTTTT. This sequence joins TRBV5-1 and TRBJ2-2; D is uncertain. Between the trimmed V and J ends, which lost 0 bases and 2 bases, there was a span of 8 bases. The CDR3 spans 15 residues. Germline CDR1 is SGHRS and CDR2 is YFSETQ.

This clone occurred a few times. J is TRBJ1-1 and V is TRBV29-1; D gene uncertain. The CDR3 is made up of 13 amino acids. Germline V gives CDR1 SQVTM, CDR2 ANQGSEA. Trimming shortened V by 4 bases and J by 3 bases, and 12 bases separated the two germline ends. The CDR3: CSVGLQRDTEAFF. The CDR3 DNA is TGCAGCGTTGGTTTACAGCGAGACACTGAAGCTTTCTTT.

V usage is TRBV11-2 and J usage is TRBJ1-3; a possible D gene is TRBD1 (6 bases). In germline, CDR1 is SGHAT, CDR2 FQNNGV. Trimming pared 2 bases from V and 9 bases from J, leaving 17 bases between. This CDR3 spans 15 amino acids. CDR3 in DNA: TGTGCCAGCAGCTTATTTCAGGGGCGTCGATCCACCATATATTTT. This gives the protein CASSLFQGRRSTIYF.

The V call is TRBV9, the J call TRBJ1-1, with TRBD1 identical over 11 bases. The CDR3 has 15 residues. Losses at the gene ends were 2 bases for V and 5 bases for J; bases not matched to a gene: 5. The germline V gene has CDR1 SGDLS and CDR2 YYNGEE. CDR3 nucleotide sequence: TGTGCCAGCAGCGTGACAGGGGACAGGGGGACTGAAGCTTTCTTT. The encoded protein is CASSVTGDRGTEAFF.

The chain couples TRBV6-6 to TRBJ2-7, with D maybe TRBD2 (5 bases). This CDR3 comprises 14 residues. Germline lookup yields CDR1 MNHNY and CDR2 SVGAGI (reference sequence). V shed 6 bases and J shed 3 bases, with 15 bases lying between them. Here the CDR3 reads CASSSIGRGYEQYF. The CDR3 region has the DNA TGTGCCAGCAGCTCGATCGGACGGGGCTACGAGCAGTACTTC.

This chain connects TRBV5-1 to TRBJ1-2; 7 bases fit TRBD1. Trimming cost V 5 bases and J 2 bases; bases outside gene matches: 6. The CDR3 runs to 14 residues. Germline V lookup: CDR1 SGHRS, CDR2 YFSETQ. The chain's CDR3 is CASRMTGLNYGYTF. CDR3 bases: TGCGCCAGCAGAATGACAGGGCTGAACTATGGCTACACCTTC.

Remarks on this clone: This sample also contains other DNA sequences that code for the same CDR3. The chain employs TRBV5-1 and TRBJ2-7; D is possibly TRBD2 (6 bases). With 2 bases removed from V and 4 bases from J, the gap between germline ends came to 7 bases. Germline lookup yields CDR1 SGHRS and CDR2 YFSETQ. This CDR3 is built from 12 residues. The DNA for the CDR3 is TGCGCCAGCAGCTTAGGAGGGTACGAGCAGTACTTC. Protein sequence: CASSLGGYEQYF.

V usage is TRBV6-5 and J usage is TRBJ1-5; TRBD1 aligns across 7 bases. The CDR3 extends over 15 amino acids. J was trimmed by 5 bases and V by 6 bases; bases with no gene match: 10. Per the germline V gene, CDR1 is MNHEY and CDR2 is SVGAGI. In nucleotides, the CDR3 is TGTGCCAGCAGAAGACAGGGAATTTCTGATCAGCCCCAGCATTTT. The encoded protein is CASRRQGISDQPQHF.

The chain joins TRBV9 to TRBJ2-7; 11 bases match TRBD2. CDR1 is SGDLS, CDR2 YYNGEE, per germline. The CDR3 length is 14 residues. V lost 3 bases and J lost 7; bases outside the gene matches: 6. The CDR3 DNA reads TGTGCCAGCAGCGCGACTAGCGGGATCGGTGAGCAGTACTTC. As protein: CASSATSGIGEQYF.

J is TRBJ2-1 and V is TRBV6-1, with TRBD2 identical over 7 bases. The CDR3 is 16 residues long. CDR1 and CDR2 (germline): MNHNS, SASEGT. V was pared by 0 bases and J by 2 bases, with 4 bases of the junction left unmatched. As DNA, the CDR3 is TGTGCCAGCAGTGAAGCGCTTCTAGCGGCCTACAATGAGCAGTTCTTC. Protein: CASSEALLAAYNEQFF.

The rearrangement links TRBV4-2 to TRBJ2-1; perhaps TRBD2 as D (7 bases). V gave up 0 bases and J gave up 7 bases, with 22 bases separating them. The CDR3 length is 18 residues. From germline, CDR1 is LGHNA and CDR2 YNFKEQ. For the CDR3, the DNA is TGTGCCAGCAGCCAAGATTGGGGGCCCCTAGCGGAAGGGAATGAGCAGTTCTTC. This translates into CASSQDWGPLAEGNEQFF.

The V call is TRBV7-9, the J call TRBJ1-5, with D possibly TRBD1 on 5 matching bases. The CDR3 runs 17 residues. From germline, CDR1 is SEHNR and CDR2 FQNEAQ (reference sequence). V lost 6 bases and J lost 5, with 23 bases in between. The CDR3 sequence: CASSQPQGEHSDQPQHF. CDR3 DNA: TGTGCCAGCAGTCAACCCCAGGGTGAGCATTCGGATCAGCCCCAGCATTTT.

The chain employs TRBV9 and TRBJ2-7; D perhaps matches TRBD2 (6 bases). The V gene lost 3 bases and the J gene lost 1 base, with 11 bases spanning the gap. The length of the CDR3 is 14 residues. The germline V gene encodes CDR1 SGDLS and CDR2 YYNGEE. CDR3 residues: CASSAGVGSYEQYF. In DNA form, the CDR3 reads TGTGCCAGCAGCGCGGGGGTGGGGTCCTACGAGCAGTACTTC.

Only one count was recorded for this clone. The genes are TRBV15 and TRBJ2-7; 7 bases agree with TRBD2. V was clipped by 0 bases and J by 4 bases; unmatched bases: 6. CDR3 length: 15 residues. The germline gives CDR1 LNHNV, CDR2 YYDKDF (reference sequence). DNA of the CDR3: TGTGCCACCAGCAGAGATTCTCGGGGAGGGTACGAGCAGTACTTC. Its translation: CATSRDSRGGYEQYF.

This chain connects TRBV30 to TRBJ2-3, with a tentative D call TRBD2 (6 bases). The length of the CDR3 is 14 residues. Germline V gene lookup returns CDR1 GTSNPN and CDR2 SVGIG (reference sequence). Trimming pared 5 bases from V and 3 bases from J, leaving 15 bases between. CDR3 sequence reads: CAWGGLGMTDTQYF. DNA for the CDR3: TGTGCCTGGGGGGGGTTAGGGATGACAGATACGCAGTATTTT.

The chain combines TRBV5-1 with TRBJ1-1, with TRBD1 matching over 7 bases. The V gene end was trimmed by 4 bases and the J gene end by 4 bases; junction bases not matched to a gene: 13. The germline V gene has CDR1 SGHRS and CDR2 YFSETQ. The CDR3 is 16 residues long. In nucleotides, the CDR3 is TGCGCCAGCAGCAAGGCTACAGGGGTGTTGAGCACTGAAGCTTTCTTT. This sequence encodes CASSKATGVLSTEAFF.

The rearrangement joins TRBV6-5 to TRBJ1-6; TRBD1 matches 7 bases. From germline, CDR1 is MNHEY and CDR2 SVGAGI. After removal of 7 bases from V and 5 bases from J, the junction contained 5 bases not matched to a gene. The CDR3 is made up of 14 amino acids. The CDR3 bases are TGTGCCAGCACAGGGGGATTAGATAATTCACCCCTCCACTTT. It translates to CASTGGLDNSPLHF.

V usage is TRBV10-3 and J usage is TRBJ2-7; D is possibly TRBD1 (5 bases). The CDR3 spans 13 residues. From germline, CDR1 is ENHRY and CDR2 SYGVKD. V lost 8 bases and J 0 bases, leaving 11 bases between the germline ends. The CDR3 DNA is TGTGCCATCGGGGCGGTCCTCTCCTACGAGCAGTACTTC. Its protein product is CAIGAVLSYEQYF.